The 32 T cell receptor beta chains below all came from one sample that was sequenced in a study of response to subunit inactivated influenza vaccine. TCRdb re-called the RT-PCR reads with MiXCR, one entry per CDR3 protein. The sample holds 400,000 to 650,000 distinct CDR3 sequences; approximately 7.2% are singletons and the top ten take about an eighth. The sequences come from PBMCs from blood, collected about 24 months after vaccination. The receptors stem from a man between 50 and 70 years old who received an inactivated influenza vaccine.

This chain joins TRBV28 and TRBJ1-6; D is perhaps TRBD1 (6 bases). Looked up from germline, CDR1 is MDHEN and CDR2 is SYDVKM. With 5 bases removed from V and 4 bases from J, the gap between germline ends came to 12 bases. The CDR3 spans 15 residues. CDR3 in amino acids: CASSPGAPYNSPLHF. The CDR3 region has the DNA TGTGCCAGCAGTCCAGGGGCACCTTATAATTCACCCCTCCACTTT.

This clonotype occurred many times. The V and J genes are TRBV2 and TRBJ2-7, with D hard to call. Trimming took off 0 bases at V and 0 bases at J, with 6 bases between the two ends. CDR1 and CDR2 (germline): SNHLY, FYNNEI. The CDR3 covers 14 residues. CDR3 in amino acids: CASSEADNSYEQYF. CDR3 sequence (DNA): TGTGCCAGCAGTGAAGCAGACAACTCCTACGAGCAGTACTTC.

V gene TRBV18 combines with J gene TRBJ2-5; 7 nucleotides agree with TRBD2. Germline CDR1 and CDR2: KGHSH and LQKENI. This CDR3 comprises 15 residues. The trim removed 1 base at V and 2 bases at J, leaving 4 bases unmatched. In nucleotides, the CDR3 is TGTGCCAGCTCACCACGGGACGGGGGGCAAGAGACCCAGTACTTC. This encodes CASSPRDGGQETQYF.

Many counts were recorded for this clonotype. This rearrangement joins TRBV29-1 to TRBJ2-7, with D perhaps matching TRBD1 or TRBD2 (5 bases each). The CDR3 runs to 13 residues. V gave up 2 bases and J gave up 0 bases, with 8 bases separating them. The germline CDR1 and CDR2 sequences are SQVTM and ANQGSEA. The CDR3 reads CSVEWGNSYEQYF. As DNA, the CDR3 is TGCAGCGTTGAATGGGGGAACTCCTACGAGCAGTACTTC.

This clonotype was observed a handful of times. The V call is TRBV15, the J call TRBJ1-3, with D tentatively TRBD1 (5 bases). CDR3 length equals 15 residues. Per germline, CDR1 LNHNV and CDR2 YYDKDF (reference sequence). Trimming shortened V by 5 bases and J by 0 bases, and 11 bases separated the two germline ends. The DNA for the CDR3 is TGTGCCACCAGCGGGGGAGGGTACTCTGGAAACACCATATATTTT. Its protein product is CATSGGGYSGNTIYF.

This clonotype was observed many times. The chain is built from TRBV4-3 and TRBJ2-7, with D hard to call. V lost 1 base, J lost 4 bases, and 14 bases lay in between. The CDR3 spans 15 residues. Germline CDR1 reads LGHNA; CDR2 reads YSLEER. CDR3 coding DNA: TGCGCCAGCAGCCAAGTTTTTGGGTATTCGTACGAGCAGTACTTC. It translates to CASSQVFGYSYEQYF.

The chain is built from TRBV18 and TRBJ1-5; TRBD1 is a possible D gene (5 bases). The CDR3 runs to 14 residues. CDR1 is KGHSH, CDR2 LQKENI, per germline. V lost 0 bases and J 5 bases, leaving 8 bases between the germline ends. The DNA for the CDR3 is TGTGCCAGCTCACCACCGGGGGGAGATCAGCCCCAGCATTTT. Its protein product is CASSPPGGDQPQHF.

In this sample, this clonotype turned up a few times. This chain uses TRBV30 with TRBJ2-5; 10 bases match TRBD1. V trimming: 5 bases; J trimming: 11 bases; junction bases outside the gene matches: 11. Germline CDR1 is GTSNPN and CDR2 is SVGIG (reference sequence). CDR3 size: 13 residues. The CDR3 coding sequence is TGTGCCTGGGGTGAACAGACAGGGGGCCGTCAGTACTTC. This codes for CAWGEQTGGRQYF.

CDR3 sequence reads: CASSSSGGVEKLFF. The CDR3 DNA is TGTGCCAGCAGCTCCAGTGGGGGAGTTGAAAAACTGTTTTTT. The chain recombines TRBV7-8 with TRBJ1-4; weak D call: TRBD1 (5 bases). Germline CDR1 SGHVS, CDR2 FQNEAQ. V was cut by 4 bases and J by 7 bases, with 13 bases left in between. CDR3 length: 14 residues.

The rearrangement joins TRBV3-1 to TRBJ1-2; 10 nucleotides agree with TRBD1. Germline lookup yields CDR1 LGHDT and CDR2 YNNKEL (reference sequence). Trimming cost V 1 base and J 1 base; bases outside gene matches: 9. CDR3 length: 18 amino acids. The CDR3 region is CASSQVTTGGAGNYGYTF. The CDR3, as DNA: TGTGCCAGCAGCCAAGTGACGACAGGGGGCGCGGGTAACTATGGCTACACCTTC.

This clonotype was counted at least ten times. The gene calls are TRBV7-9 and TRBJ1-6; the D is unclear. The V gene's germline CDR1 is SEHNR and CDR2 FQNEAQ (reference sequence). V was shortened by 1 base and J by 7 bases, with 8 bases between the two germline ends. The CDR3 has 14 residues. The CDR3 sequence: CASSLEGSNSPLHF. As DNA, the CDR3 is TGTGCCAGCAGCTTAGAGGGCAGCAATTCACCCCTCCACTTT. The full variable domain, in which reference TRBV7-9 and TRBJ1-6 provide the parts outside the CDR3, is DTGVSQNPRHKITKRGQNVTFRCDPISEHNRLYWYRQTLGQGPEFLTYFQNEAQLEKSRLLSDRFSAERPKGSFSTLEIQRTEQGDSAMYLCASSLEGSNSPLHFGNGTRLTVT.

CDR3 in DNA: TGCAGTGTCAGGGGGCGGGAGGACTACGAGCAGTACTTC. Its protein is CSVRGREDYEQYF. The chain uses TRBV20-1 and TRBJ2-7; D may be TRBD1 or TRBD2 (8 bases each). This CDR3 is built from 13 residues. Trimming removed 7 bases from V and 3 bases from J, with 16 bases in between. CDR1 is DFQATT, CDR2 SNEGSKA, per germline (reference sequence).

The sample holds many counts of this clonotype. The chain combines TRBV20-1 with TRBJ2-1, with D tentatively TRBD1 (6 bases). The CDR3 runs to 11 residues. The germline V gene has CDR1 DFQATT and CDR2 SNEGSKA (reference sequence). The CDR3 DNA is TGCAGCGAAAACCAGGGGTCCAAGCAGTTCTTC. Amino acids: CSENQGSKQFF.

This clonotype has a count of ten or more. The V call is TRBV28, the J call TRBJ2-7; 12 nucleotides align to TRBD2. CDR3 length: 16 amino acids. CDR1 is MDHEN, CDR2 SYDVKM, per germline. V shed 3 bases and J 2 bases; nucleotides not matched to a gene: 5. This CDR3 is CASSLTLAGGTYEQYF. CDR3 in DNA: TGTGCCAGCAGTTTGACGCTAGCGGGAGGGACCTACGAGCAGTACTTC.

The V and J genes are TRBV28 and TRBJ2-1; the D is unclear. CDR1 MDHEN and CDR2 SYDVKM come from the germline V gene. CDR3 size: 16 residues. The V gene lost 3 bases and the J gene lost 9 bases, with 21 bases spanning the gap. In DNA, the CDR3 is TGTGCCAGCAGTTTCGCCCCGGATTACCCATTTAGTGAGCAGTTCTTC. Translated, it gives CASSFAPDYPFSEQFF.

The chain recombines TRBV6-1 with TRBJ2-7; 8 nucleotides align to TRBD1. Looked up from germline, CDR1 is MNHNS and CDR2 is SASEGT. After removal of 6 bases from V and 6 bases from J, the junction contained 7 bases not matched to a gene. This CDR3 spans 13 amino acids. This chain's CDR3 is CASRVQGGAEQYF. CDR3 bases: TGTGCCAGCAGAGTACAGGGGGGAGCCGAGCAGTACTTC.

Details on this clonotype: This may stem from a read error, because a much larger clone lies one nucleotide away. The CDR3 region is CASSYWWNTEAFF. CDR3 in DNA: TGTGCCAGCAGTTACTGGTGGAACACTGAAGCTTTCTTT. V is TRBV6-2 or TRBV6-3 and J is TRBJ1-1; D is unresolved. The germline V gene has CDR1 MNHEY and CDR2 SVGEGT. Trimming removed 1 base from V and 1 base from J, with 4 bases in between. The CDR3 is 13 amino acids.

This clonotype was seen a handful of times. The chain has TRBV20-1 and TRBJ2-5, with 15 bases fitting TRBD2. CDR1 is DFQATT and CDR2 is SNEGSKA in the germline V gene (reference sequence). Losses at the gene ends were 7 bases for V and 5 bases for J; bases not matched to a gene: 14. CDR3 length: 17 amino acids. CDR3 sequence: CSVSGLAGGPGMETQYF. The DNA of the CDR3 is TGCAGTGTCTCGGGACTAGCGGGGGGTCCTGGGATGGAGACCCAGTACTTC.

This clonotype was counted between two and nine times. V gene TRBV7-2 combines with J gene TRBJ2-1; 8 bases map to TRBD2. The CDR3 covers 14 residues. CDR1 and CDR2 from the germline V gene are SGHTA and FQGNSA. V was pared by 5 bases and J by 3 bases, with 3 bases of the junction left unmatched. CDR3 loop: CASSQRGIYNEQFF. In DNA form, the CDR3 reads TGTGCCAGCAGCCAGCGGGGGATCTACAATGAGCAGTTCTTC.

The V and J genes are TRBV28 and TRBJ2-6; 7 positions agree with TRBD1. Trimming removed 2 bases from V and 5 bases from J; junction bases left unmatched: 6. The CDR3 extends over 16 amino acids. Germline assignment: CDR1 MDHEN and CDR2 SYDVKM. In DNA form, the CDR3 reads TGTGCCAGCAGTTTACCGACAGGGCAAAGGGCCAACGTCCTGACTTTC. Translated: CASSLPTGQRANVLTF. Together with reference TRBV28 and TRBJ2-6, the CDR3 gives the full variable domain: DVKVTQSSRYLVKRTGEKVFLECVQDMDHENMFWYRQDPGLGLRLIYFSYDVKMKEKGDIPEGYSVSREKKERFSLILESASTNQTSMYLCASSLPTGQRANVLTFGAGSRLTVL.

This sequence joins TRBV5-1 and TRBJ2-7; 8 bases agree with TRBD1. This CDR3 spans 13 amino acids. The V gene end was trimmed by 4 bases and the J gene end by 7 bases; junction bases not matched to a gene: 7. Germline loops: CDR1 SGHRS, CDR2 YFSETQ. In DNA, the CDR3 is TGCGCCAGCAGCGCGACAGGGGCGGGTGAGCAGTACTTC. Its translation: CASSATGAGEQYF.

This clonotype came up many times. V is TRBV3-1 and J is TRBJ1-1, with TRBD1 as a possible D gene (6 bases). The V end was cut by 0 bases, the J end by 8 bases, with 16 bases between. Germline loops: CDR1 LGHDT, CDR2 YNNKEL (reference sequence). This CDR3 spans 15 amino acids. The CDR3 DNA follows: TGTGCCAGCAGCCAAGATCGCAGGGGTCCACCAGAAGCTTTCTTT. Translating it yields CASSQDRRGPPEAFF.

In its sample, this clonotype was seen many times. The chain recombines TRBV12-3 or TRBV12-4 with TRBJ2-1; the match to TRBD2 covers 8 bases. CDR3 size: 12 residues. V was pared by 5 bases and J by 10 bases, with 4 bases of the junction left unmatched. CDR3 sequence reads: CASSPLAGEQFF. The CDR3 coding sequence is TGTGCCAGCAGTCCATTAGCGGGAGAGCAGTTCTTC.

This clonotype showed up just a few times. The chain couples TRBV25-1 to TRBJ2-5; 7 bases match TRBD2. CDR1 is MGHDK and CDR2 is SYGVNS in the germline V gene. The CDR3 is 15 residues long. The V segment lost 4 bases and the J segment 5 bases; nucleotides outside the gene matches: 10. CDR3 residues: CASSVSGFLGETQYF. CDR3 DNA: TGTGCCAGCAGTGTTAGCGGGTTCCTCGGGGAGACCCAGTACTTC.

This clonotype was counted a few times. The rearrangement links TRBV20-1 to TRBJ1-4; D uncertain. The CDR3 is made up of 15 amino acids. V was pared by 0 bases and J by 8 bases, with 16 bases between. CDR1 is DFQATT and CDR2 is SNEGSKA in the germline V gene (reference sequence). As DNA, the CDR3 is TGCAGTGCTAGAGATGTAGGGAGGGCAGAGGAAAAACTGTTTTTT. This sequence encodes CSARDVGRAEEKLFF.

There are many counts of this clonotype. The rearrangement uses TRBV3-1 and TRBJ2-2, with a tentative D call TRBD2 (6 bases). CDR1 is LGHDT and CDR2 is YNNKEL in the germline V gene (reference sequence). CDR3 length: 17 residues. V was shortened by 2 bases and J by 4 bases, with 17 bases between the two germline ends. DNA of the CDR3: TGTGCCAGCAGCCAAACCCGTACTAGCACGGCCACCGGGGAGCTGTTTTTT. It yields the protein CASSQTRTSTATGELFF.

This clonotype was detected only a few times. DNA of the CDR3: TGTGCCAGCAGCTTAGCGGGGGAGCAAGAGACCCAGTACTTC. Amino acids: CASSLAGEQETQYF. J is TRBJ2-5 and V is TRBV7-8, with D perhaps given as TRBD1 or TRBD2 (5 bases each). There are 14 residues in the CDR3. Trimming took off 0 bases at V and 2 bases at J, with 7 bases between the two ends. Per the germline V gene, CDR1 is SGHVS and CDR2 is FQNEAQ.

This chain uses TRBV30 with TRBJ2-1; 7 nucleotides match TRBD2. The CDR3 has 12 amino acids. CDR1 is GTSNPN, CDR2 SVGIG, per germline (reference sequence). As DNA, the CDR3 is TGTGCGGGGGAGGGCCTAGGCAATGAGCAGTTCTTC. It codes for CAGEGLGNEQFF. Full variable domain (outside the CDR3, taken from reference TRBV30 and TRBJ2-1): SQTIHQWPATLVQPVGSPLSLECTVEGTSNPNLYWYRQAAGRGLQLLFYSVGIGQISSEVPQNLSASRPQDRQFILSSKKLLLSDSGFYLCAGEGLGNEQFFGPGTRLTVL.

This clonotype was observed a handful of times. V is TRBV15 and J is TRBJ2-3; possible D gene TRBD1, 5 bases. The CDR3 is 15 residues long. Trimming took 1 base from V and 6 from J, leaving 14 bases between them. CDR1 LNHNV and CDR2 YYDKDF come from the germline V gene (reference sequence). The CDR3 DNA follows: TGTGCCACCAGCAGAGCGAGATTCCAGGGTGATACGCAGTATTTT. It translates to CATSRARFQGDTQYF. The full variable domain, in which reference TRBV15 and TRBJ2-3 provide the parts outside the CDR3, is DAMVIQNPRYQVTQFGKPVTLSCSQTLNHNVMYWYQQKSSQAPKLLFHYYDKDFNNEADTPDNFQSRRPNTSFCFLDIRSPGLGDTAMYLCATSRARFQGDTQYFGPGTRLTVL.

The chain employs TRBV5-1 and TRBJ1-1; weak D call: TRBD1 (5 bases). This CDR3 region has 14 residues. Germline CDR1 is SGHRS and CDR2 is YFSETQ. Trimming took off 3 bases at V and 6 bases at J, with 15 bases between the two ends. Here the CDR3 reads CASSSSARQPEAFF. Written as DNA, the CDR3 is TGCGCCAGCAGCTCATCAGCCCGACAGCCTGAAGCTTTCTTT. The full variable domain, its missing parts supplied by reference TRBV5-1 and TRBJ1-1, is KAGVTQTPRYLIKTRGQQVTLSCSPISGHRSVSWYQQTPGQGLQFLFEYFSETQRNKGNFPGRFSGRQFSNSRSEMNVSTLELGDSALYLCASSSSARQPEAFFGQGTRLTVV.

CDR3: CSASPGTSGRMGVSYNEQFF. Here the CDR3 DNA reads TGCAGTGCTAGCCCCGGGACTAGCGGGCGAATGGGGGTGTCCTACAATGAGCAGTTCTTC. The rearrangement joins TRBV20-1 to TRBJ2-1, with TRBD2 matching over 12 bases. Per the germline V gene, CDR1 is DFQATT and CDR2 is SNEGSKA (reference sequence). Losses at the gene ends were 3 bases for V and 1 base for J; bases not matched to a gene: 16. The CDR3 contains 20 residues.

This chain connects TRBV10-3 to TRBJ1-6; no clear D. Germline loops: CDR1 ENHRY, CDR2 SYGVKD. This CDR3 spans 16 amino acids. Deletions cut 4 bases from V and 5 bases from J, with 15 bases between. The CDR3 DNA follows: TGTGCCATCAGTGCAGCCGCAGCCGGCGATAATTCACCCCTCCACTTT. Its translation: CAISAAAAGDNSPLHF.